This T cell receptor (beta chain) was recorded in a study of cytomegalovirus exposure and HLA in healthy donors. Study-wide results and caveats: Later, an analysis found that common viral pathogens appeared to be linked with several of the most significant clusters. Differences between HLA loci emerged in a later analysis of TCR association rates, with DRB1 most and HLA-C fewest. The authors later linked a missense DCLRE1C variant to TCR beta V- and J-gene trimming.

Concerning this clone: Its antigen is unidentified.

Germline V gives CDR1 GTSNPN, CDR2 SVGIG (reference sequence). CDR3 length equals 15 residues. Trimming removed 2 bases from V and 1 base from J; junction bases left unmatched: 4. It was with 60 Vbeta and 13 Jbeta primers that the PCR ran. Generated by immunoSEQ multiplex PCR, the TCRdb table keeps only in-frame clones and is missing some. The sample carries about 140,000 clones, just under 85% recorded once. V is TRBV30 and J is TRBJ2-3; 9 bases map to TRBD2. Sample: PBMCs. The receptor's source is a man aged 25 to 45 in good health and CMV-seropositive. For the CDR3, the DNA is TGTGCCTGGAGTAAGCCTAGCGGGGGCACAGATACGCAGTATTTT. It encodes CAWSKPSGGTDTQYF.